Shown below are 14 T cell receptor beta chains from a single sample sequenced in a study of glioma-infiltrating T cells. TCR alpha and beta CDR3 regions were amplified from RNA using iRepertoire nested multiplex PCR. TCRdb re-called the multiplex PCR reads through MiXCR, storing one row per CDR3 protein. The sample records more than 95,000 distinct CDR3 sequences, around 28% being singletons. The sample was glioma tissue, nonneoplastic brain tissue, or PBMCs (not recorded which). Receptor source: a human donor with low-grade glioma or glioblastoma, undergoing nonglioma brain surgery, or in good health (not recorded which).

This clonotype occurred many times. J is TRBJ2-3 and V is TRBV3-1; tentatively, D is TRBD1 (5 bases). Germline-derived CDR1 and CDR2 are LGHDT and YNNKEL (reference sequence). The CDR3 totals 13 residues. V shed 4 bases and J shed 3 bases, with 8 bases lying between them. This CDR3 reads CASSPGWTDTQYF. The CDR3 DNA reads TGTGCCAGCAGCCCAGGGTGGACAGATACGCAGTATTTT.

The DNA of the CDR3 is TGTGCCAGCAGCTCCGACAACAACTATGGCTACACCTTC. Protein product: CASSSDNNYGYTF. This chain uses TRBV4-2 with TRBJ1-2; no firm D call. CDR1 is LGHNA and CDR2 is YNFKEQ in the germline V gene. Trimming cost V 5 bases and J 2 bases, with 9 bases left between them. The CDR3 is made up of 13 amino acids.

This clonotype has at least ten counts. V is TRBV7-3 and J is TRBJ2-7, with a weak D call TRBD1 (6 bases). The CDR3 sequence is 14 residues long. CDR1 and CDR2 (germline): SGHTA, FQGTGA. With 4 bases removed from V and 7 bases from J, the gap between germline ends came to 17 bases. The CDR3 nucleotides read TGTGCCAGCAGCTCACGAGGGGGATATGTTGAGCAGTACTTC. Its translation is CASSSRGGYVEQYF.

V and J are TRBV7-3 and TRBJ2-7; 8 bases match TRBD1. The CDR3 loop spans 14 amino acids. CDR1 is SGHTA, CDR2 FQGTGA, per germline. Trimming took 5 bases from V and 2 from J; bases not matched to a gene: 5. The CDR3 reads CASSQRQGPYEQYF. DNA of the CDR3: TGTGCCAGCAGCCAGAGACAGGGGCCCTACGAGCAGTACTTC.

This chain connects TRBV7-9 to TRBJ1-1; no firm D call. Germline lookup yields CDR1 SEHNR and CDR2 FQNEAQ (reference sequence). V was shortened by 5 bases and J by 13 bases, with 14 bases between the two germline ends. The CDR3 loop spans 11 amino acids. The CDR3 here is CASSRESRCFF. CDR3 in DNA: TGTGCCAGCAGCCGCGAGTCGCGGTGTTTCTTT.

V and J are TRBV5-1 and TRBJ2-7, with 7 bases fitting TRBD1. Germline-derived CDR1 and CDR2 are SGHRS and YFSETQ. V gave up 4 bases and J gave up 3 bases; unmatched junction bases: 16. The length of the CDR3 is 17 residues. CDR3 sequence: CASSQRPGTVNHYEQYF. DNA of the CDR3: TGCGCCAGCAGCCAAAGACCCGGGACAGTTAACCACTACGAGCAGTACTTC.

This clonotype was seen ten or more times. V usage is TRBV6-1 and J usage is TRBJ1-5; D is undetermined. This CDR3 comprises 15 residues. The V end lost 7 bases, the J end lost 0 bases, and 13 bases lay between the germline ends. CDR1 and CDR2 (germline): MNHNS, SASEGT. CDR3 loop: CASNTDGNSNQPQHF. The DNA for the CDR3 is TGTGCCAGCAACACGGACGGTAATAGCAATCAGCCCCAGCATTTT.

The genes are TRBV12-3 or TRBV12-4 and TRBJ1-2, with TRBD1 identical over 9 bases. Trimming removed 6 bases from V and 6 bases from J; junction bases left unmatched: 11. This CDR3 is 15 amino acids long. The chain's CDR3 is CASSRPGQGVHGYTF. The CDR3 nucleotides are TGTGCCAGCAGCAGGCCGGGACAGGGAGTACATGGCTACACCTTC.

This clonotype was seen many times. This chain connects TRBV7-2 to TRBJ2-5; 15 nucleotides agree with TRBD2. From germline, CDR1 is SGHTA and CDR2 FQGNSA. J lost 4 bases, V lost 5 bases, and 5 bases had no gene match. The CDR3 extends over 16 amino acids. CDR3 loop: CASSHGLAGGRETQYF. Here the CDR3 DNA reads TGTGCCAGCAGCCACGGACTAGCGGGGGGGAGAGAGACCCAGTACTTC.

Turning to this clonotype: A single base separates this from a much larger clone, so it may be a read error. The V gene is TRBV28, the J gene TRBJ1-1; 7 bases map to TRBD1. In germline, CDR1 is MDHEN, CDR2 SYDVKM. J gave up 14 bases and V 4 bases, and 19 bases lay outside the gene matches. The CDR3 is 15 amino acids. This chain's CDR3 is CASSYDFGDSQPKFF. As DNA, the CDR3 is TGTGCCAGCAGTTACGACTTCGGGGACAGCCAGCCAAAGTTCTTT.

This chain's CDR3 is CASTNSGGETQYF. CDR3 in DNA: TGTGCCAGTACCAACAGCGGGGGGGAGACCCAGTACTTC. The chain employs TRBV19 and TRBJ2-5, with TRBD2 identical over 9 bases. Germline values: CDR1 LNHDA, CDR2 SQIVND (reference sequence). J lost 5 bases, V lost 7 bases, and 5 bases had no gene match. There are 13 residues in the CDR3.

The sample holds many counts of this clonotype. The chain carries TRBV2 and TRBJ2-3; D could derive from TRBD1 or TRBD2 (5 bases each). Germline CDR1 is SNHLY and CDR2 is FYNNEI. The CDR3 extends over 14 amino acids. Between the trimmed V and J ends, which lost 6 bases and 1 base, there was a span of 11 bases. CDR3 nucleotides: TGTGCCAGCAGGAAGGGGACCCGCACAGATACGCAGTATTTT. Translating gives CASRKGTRTDTQYF.

A few counts support this clonotype. This chain links TRBV4-3 with TRBJ2-7; perhaps TRBD2 as D (5 bases). The CDR3 spans 16 residues. V lost 2 bases to trimming and J lost 6 bases, with 20 bases between them. CDR1 and CDR2 (germline): LGHNA, YSLEER. The CDR3 sequence: CASSQLIGELPGEQYF. The CDR3 DNA follows: TGCGCCAGCAGCCAATTAATCGGGGAACTTCCCGGCGAGCAGTACTTC.

Ten or more counts support this clonotype. This chain links TRBV4-3 with TRBJ1-2; 8 positions match TRBD1. The V and J ends lost 1 base and 4 bases, in that order; junction bases with no gene match: 5. From germline, CDR1 is LGHNA and CDR2 YSLEER. This CDR3 contains 15 residues. The CDR3 DNA reads as TGCGCCAGCAGCCAAGGTCGGGACAGGTCCTATGGCTACACCTTC. Encoded protein: CASSQGRDRSYGYTF.